Shown below are 30 T cell receptor beta chains from a single sample sequenced in a study of T cell changes during pregnancy in multiple sclerosis. Sequenced by immunoSEQ multiplex PCR; TCRdb stores in-frame clones only, minus some. The table has some 40,000 clones, just over 90% seen once. The starting material was CD4+ T cells from peripheral blood mononuclear cells, obtained in the third trimester of pregnancy. The source of these receptors is a female donor in good health, enrolled as a control in a pregnancy study.

The V and J genes are TRBV5-1 and TRBJ2-3; 7 bases agree with TRBD2. Germline V gene lookup returns CDR1 SGHRS and CDR2 YFSETQ. J lost 2 bases, V lost 0 bases, and 3 bases had no gene match. The CDR3 contains 15 residues. The CDR3 nucleotides read TGCGCCAGCAGCTTGGTGGGAGGGATCACAGATACGCAGTATTTT. This translates into CASSLVGGITDTQYF.

This chain connects TRBV7-2 to TRBJ2-7, with 8 nucleotides matching TRBD1. This CDR3 region has 13 residues. Germline V gene data show CDR1 as SGHTA and CDR2 as FQGNSA. V lost 5 bases and J lost 4; bases outside the gene matches: 4. The chain's CDR3 is CASSPGTGYEQYF. In nucleotides, the CDR3 is TGTGCCAGCAGCCCGGGGACAGGTTACGAGCAGTACTTC.

The V gene is TRBV6-1, the J gene TRBJ1-2; D gene unclear. The CDR3 has 14 residues. Deletions cut 2 bases from V and 7 bases from J, with 14 bases between. Looked up from germline, CDR1 is MNHNS and CDR2 is SASEGT. CDR3 DNA sequence: TGTGCCAGCAGTGAACCCTCCATTGCGGGTGGCTACACCTTC. Amino acids: CASSEPSIAGGYTF.

This chain connects TRBV25-1 to TRBJ2-1, with D possibly TRBD1 on 5 matching bases. The CDR3 runs 15 residues. Germline V lookup: CDR1 MGHDK, CDR2 SYGVNS. Deletions cut 1 base from V and 2 bases from J, with 9 bases between. The CDR3 loop is CASSESVGAYNEQFF. The CDR3 nucleotides are TGTGCCAGCAGTGAATCGGTAGGGGCCTACAATGAGCAGTTCTTC.

The chain couples TRBV7-8 to TRBJ1-4; the D is unclear. The V end lost 1 base, the J end lost 12 bases, and 15 bases lay between the germline ends. CDR1 is SGHVS and CDR2 is FQNEAQ in the germline V gene. This CDR3 region has 14 residues. As DNA, the CDR3 is TGTGCCAGCAGCTTAGGAATTGGGCGGGTGGAACTGTTTTTT. Translated, it gives CASSLGIGRVELFF.

This chain connects TRBV2 to TRBJ1-3, with TRBD1 matching 8 bases. V lost 5 bases to trimming and J lost 4 bases; unmatched junction nucleotides: 4. Germline values: CDR1 SNHLY, CDR2 FYNNEI. The length of the CDR3 is 14 residues. The CDR3 region has the DNA TGTGCCAGCAGTTTTGGGACAGGAGGAAACACCATATATTTT. As protein: CASSFGTGGNTIYF.

This clone was seen only a few times. This same CDR3 is encoded by further DNA sequences in the sample. This rearrangement joins TRBV7-9 to TRBJ2-3; D is unclear. Between the trimmed V and J ends, which lost 4 bases and 0 bases, there was a span of 8 bases. The CDR3 length is 14 residues. Per germline, CDR1 SEHNR and CDR2 FQNEAQ (reference sequence). The CDR3 sequence is CASSSRLSTDTQYF. The CDR3 DNA is TGTGCCAGCAGCTCCCGACTTAGCACAGATACGCAGTATTTT. The full variable domain, in which reference TRBV7-9 and TRBJ2-3 provide the parts outside the CDR3, is DTGVSQNPRHKITKRGQNVTFRCDPISEHNRLYWYRQTLGQGPEFLTYFQNEAQLEKSRLLSDRFSAERPKGSFSTLEIQRTEQGDSAMYLCASSSRLSTDTQYFGPGTRLTVL.

The chain carries TRBV6-5 and TRBJ2-3, with a possible D match to TRBD2 (6 bases). Trimming removed 11 bases at V and 2 bases at J, with 14 bases between. This CDR3 region has 13 residues. Germline V gene data show CDR1 as MNHEY and CDR2 as SVGAGI. The CDR3 here is CAGRDLTTDTQYF. CDR3 bases: TGTGCCGGCCGGGACTTGACCACAGATACGCAGTATTTT.

CDR3 loop: CASSIYPGTGSSEQYF. CDR3 DNA: TGTGCCAGTAGTATATATCCCGGGACAGGGTCATCCGAGCAGTACTTC. The V gene is TRBV19, the J gene TRBJ2-7, with 9 bases that match TRBD1. From germline, CDR1 is LNHDA and CDR2 SQIVND (reference sequence). The V gene end was trimmed by 2 bases and the J gene end by 6 bases; junction bases not matched to a gene: 11. This CDR3 is 16 amino acids long.

CDR3 in amino acids: CASSLATNVGQGYEQYF. The CDR3 bases are TGTGCCAGCAGCTTAGCGACTAACGTGGGACAGGGCTACGAGCAGTACTTC. The chain links TRBV7-2 to TRBJ2-7, with TRBD1 matching 9 bases. The CDR3 runs to 17 residues. The V gene's germline CDR1 is SGHTA and CDR2 FQGNSA. The V gene end was trimmed by 0 bases and the J gene end by 3 bases; junction bases not matched to a gene: 9. The full variable domain, its missing parts supplied by reference TRBV7-2 and TRBJ2-7, is GAGVSQSPSNKVTEKGKDVELRCDPISGHTALYWYRQSLGQGLEFLIYFQGNSAPDKSGLPSDRFSAERTGGSVSTLTIQRTQQEDSAVYLCASSLATNVGQGYEQYFGPGTRLTVT.

This chain links TRBV19 with TRBJ1-2; D is unresolved. V was shortened by 7 bases and J by 4 bases, with 13 bases between the two germline ends. Germline CDR1 reads LNHDA; CDR2 reads SQIVND (reference sequence). There are 13 residues in the CDR3. The DNA for the CDR3 is TGTGCCAGTAATCGGGGAGCTAGCTATGGCTACACCTTC. Translated, it gives CASNRGASYGYTF.

This clone turned up a few times. The chain uses TRBV4-1 and TRBJ2-2; no reliable D call. The length of the CDR3 is 12 residues. V was clipped by 4 bases and J by 5 bases, with 5 bases between them. Per the germline V gene, CDR1 is MGHRA and CDR2 is YSYEKL. The DNA of the CDR3 is TGCGCCAGCAGCCCGGAGACCGGGGAGCTGTTTTTT. Translation: CASSPETGELFF.

The genes are TRBV19 and TRBJ1-2; the D is unclear. This CDR3 is 11 amino acids long. Germline V CDR1 and CDR2: LNHDA, SQIVND (reference sequence). The V end was cut by 6 bases, the J end by 6 bases, with 8 bases between. CDR3 bases: TGTGCCAGTAGGTTCGGGAATGGCTACACCTTC. Translated, it gives CASRFGNGYTF.

This chain uses TRBV19 with TRBJ2-3; TRBD2 might be the D (6 bases). The germline V gene encodes CDR1 LNHDA and CDR2 SQIVND (reference sequence). CDR3 length equals 15 residues. Trimming removed 3 bases from V and 2 bases from J, with 12 bases in between. The CDR3: CASSMGGKPTDTQYF. DNA of the CDR3: TGTGCCAGTAGTATGGGCGGGAAGCCCACAGATACGCAGTATTTT. Based on the CDR3 plus reference TRBV19 and TRBJ2-3, the full variable domain is DGGITQSPKYLFRKEGQNVTLSCEQNLNHDAMYWYRQDPGQGLRLIYYSQIVNDFQKGDIAEGYSVSREKKESFPLTVTSAQKNPTAFYLCASSMGGKPTDTQYFGPGTRLTVL.

This clone was seen more than once but under ten times. The rearrangement joins TRBV18 to TRBJ2-2, with 9 bases lining up with TRBD2. With V trimmed by 1 base and J by 5 bases, 5 bases remained unmatched. CDR3 size: 16 residues. Germline V gene sequence: CDR1 KGHSH, CDR2 LQKENI. The CDR3 DNA sequence: TGTGCCAGCTCACCACTTGCTAGCGGGGAAACCGGGGAGCTGTTTTTT. This encodes CASSPLASGETGELFF. The variable domain in full, with the rest retrieved from reference TRBV18 and TRBJ2-2, is NAGVMQNPRHLVRRRGQEARLRCSPMKGHSHVYWYRQLPEEGLKFMVYLQKENIIDESGMPKERFSAEFPKEGPSILRIQQVVRGDSAAYFCASSPLASGETGELFFGEGSRLTVL.

This chain joins TRBV6-6 and TRBJ1-1; 8 bases map to TRBD1. Germline-derived CDR1 and CDR2 are MNHNY and SVGAGI (reference sequence). The CDR3 covers 12 residues. J gave up 8 bases and V 2 bases, and 1 base lay outside the gene matches. CDR3 DNA: TGTGCCAGCAGTTACGGGGACAGGGAAGCTTTCTTT. This gives the protein CASSYGDREAFF.

The chain carries TRBV5-4 and TRBJ2-3; 8 nucleotides match TRBD2. The V and J ends lost 7 bases and 5 bases, in that order; junction bases with no gene match: 12. The CDR3 runs to 15 residues. The germline V gene encodes CDR1 SGHNT and CDR2 YYREEE (reference sequence). The CDR3 sequence is CASGGSGLAGDTQYF. The CDR3 DNA sequence: TGTGCCAGCGGGGGATCCGGACTAGCCGGAGATACGCAGTATTTT.

CDR3 loop: CAISGLDRRRGYEQYF. DNA of the CDR3: TGTGCCATCAGTGGGTTGGACCGACGGAGGGGATACGAGCAGTACTTC. This sequence joins TRBV10-3 and TRBJ2-7, with TRBD2 as a possible D gene (6 bases). Germline lookup yields CDR1 ENHRY and CDR2 SYGVKD. The CDR3 runs to 16 residues. Trimming took 4 bases from V and 4 from J, leaving 20 bases between them.

The V gene is TRBV4-1, the J gene TRBJ1-1, with 8 bases lining up with TRBD1. V dropped 4 bases and J dropped 7; count of bases not matched to a gene: 14. Germline CDR1 MGHRA, CDR2 YSYEKL. CDR3 length: 16 amino acids. This CDR3 reads CASSLLEGDRRNEAFF. The CDR3 nucleotides read TGCGCCAGCAGCCTCCTAGAAGGGGACAGGCGTAATGAAGCTTTCTTT.

The genes are TRBV4-1 and TRBJ1-6, with 7 bases that match TRBD1. V lost 5 bases, J lost 7 bases, and 8 bases stayed unmatched. Germline-derived CDR1 and CDR2 are MGHRA and YSYEKL. The CDR3 consists of 15 residues. CDR3 in DNA: TGCGCCAGCAGCTCGTCCGGGACAGTGAATTCACCCCTCCACTTT. Protein sequence: CASSSSGTVNSPLHF.

This chain links TRBV29-1 with TRBJ1-1; D is unresolved. Germline loops: CDR1 SQVTM, CDR2 ANQGSEA. The ends were cut back, 7 bases at V and 3 bases at J, with 12 bases in the middle. CDR3 length: 12 amino acids. The CDR3 region has the DNA TGCAGCGGGAGAATGAGGGACACTGAAGCTTTCTTT. It encodes CSGRMRDTEAFF.

The chain is built from TRBV9 and TRBJ1-2; D call uncertain. The CDR3 sequence is 12 residues long. The V gene lost 0 bases and the J gene lost 10 bases, with 10 bases spanning the gap. The V gene's germline CDR1 is SGDLS and CDR2 YYNGEE. DNA for the CDR3: TGTGCCAGCAGCGTAGGAGCGGGGTACTACACCTTC. This sequence encodes CASSVGAGYYTF.

The V and J genes are TRBV28 and TRBJ1-2; 7 bases match TRBD1. Germline V CDR1 and CDR2: MDHEN, SYDVKM. J gave up 1 base and V 2 bases, and 4 bases lay outside the gene matches. CDR3 length equals 15 residues. Here the CDR3 reads CASSLRQGFNYGYTF. The DNA of the CDR3 is TGTGCCAGCAGTTTACGACAGGGATTTAACTATGGCTACACCTTC.

The CDR3 bases are TGTGCCAGCAGGAGGATTAGCGGGAGTGGGGAGCAGTACTTC. This sequence encodes CASRRISGSGEQYF. The chain uses TRBV2 and TRBJ2-7, with 9 nucleotides matching TRBD2. The CDR3 runs to 14 residues. Trimming cost V 6 bases and J 7 bases; bases outside gene matches: 10. Per the germline V gene, CDR1 is SNHLY and CDR2 is FYNNEI.

The gene calls are TRBV2 and TRBJ1-6; 8 nucleotides agree with TRBD1. Unmatched junction bases numbered 5, after V lost 3 bases and J lost 7 bases. The germline V gene has CDR1 SNHLY and CDR2 FYNNEI. The CDR3 spans 15 residues. CDR3 amino acids: CASSEGQAGNSPLHF. In DNA form, the CDR3 reads TGTGCCAGCAGTGAGGGACAGGCGGGGAATTCACCCCTCCACTTT. Drawing the rest from reference TRBV2 and TRBJ1-6, the complete variable domain is EPEVTQTPSHQVTQMGQEVILRCVPISNHLYFYWYRQILGQKVEFLVSFYNNEISEKSEIFDDQFSVERPDGSNFTLKIRSTKLEDSAMYFCASSEGQAGNSPLHFGNGTRLTVT.

This chain links TRBV28 with TRBJ1-1, with 7 bases fitting TRBD1. With 7 bases clipped from V and 3 bases from J, the junction kept 8 bases outside the gene matches. This CDR3 contains 14 residues. Germline lookup yields CDR1 MDHEN and CDR2 SYDVKM. The CDR3 coding sequence is TGTGCCAGCAATAGGGACAGCTCAGACACTGAAGCTTTCTTT. Amino acids: CASNRDSSDTEAFF.

This clone was detected only a few times. The genes are TRBV4-1 and TRBJ1-5; D may be TRBD1 (6 bases). Germline V gene data show CDR1 as MGHRA and CDR2 as YSYEKL. Trimming stripped 1 base from V and 1 base from J, with 11 bases between. CDR3 length: 16 residues. The CDR3 protein is CASSQVPQGSNQPQHF. In DNA form, the CDR3 reads TGCGCCAGCAGCCAAGTCCCTCAGGGGAGCAATCAGCCCCAGCATTTT.

The chain recombines TRBV7-8 with TRBJ1-4, with D possibly TRBD1 on 6 matching bases. V lost 5 bases, J lost 4 bases, and 17 bases lay in between. The CDR3 has 16 residues. Per germline, CDR1 SGHVS and CDR2 FQNEAQ. This chain's CDR3 is CASSPRTAWDNEKLFF. For the CDR3, the DNA is TGTGCCAGCAGCCCCCGGACAGCCTGGGATAATGAAAAACTGTTTTTT.

This chain uses TRBV7-2 with TRBJ2-7; 11 bases line up with TRBD2. V was clipped by 5 bases and J by 4 bases; unmatched bases: 7. The CDR3 is 15 amino acids. The V gene's germline CDR1 is SGHTA and CDR2 FQGNSA. The CDR3 loop reads CASSPRLAGSYEQYF. The DNA of the CDR3 is TGTGCCAGCAGCCCGCGACTAGCGGGAAGTTACGAGCAGTACTTC. The whole variable domain, remainder taken from reference TRBV7-2 and TRBJ2-7, is GAGVSQSPSNKVTEKGKDVELRCDPISGHTALYWYRQSLGQGLEFLIYFQGNSAPDKSGLPSDRFSAERTGGSVSTLTIQRTQQEDSAVYLCASSPRLAGSYEQYFGPGTRLTVT.

The CDR3 region has the DNA TGCGCCAGCAGCTTGACTAGCGGGAGTGCAGATACGCAGTATTTT. Residues: CASSLTSGSADTQYF. V and J are TRBV5-1 and TRBJ2-3, with 11 bases identical to TRBD2. The CDR3 extends over 15 amino acids. The V and J ends lost 1 base and 4 bases, in that order; junction bases with no gene match: 2. The V gene's germline CDR1 is SGHRS and CDR2 YFSETQ.